Below, 20 T cell receptor beta chains from the same sample are listed, as sequenced in a study of blood T cell repertoires in COVID-19. The repertoire was sequenced with immunoSEQ multiplex PCR; TCRdb's copy has only in-frame clones and lacks some. Here the sample spans about 300,000 clones, roughly 89% being singletons. Material for sequencing was peripheral blood. The receptor set was obtained from a woman in her twenties or thirties with COVID-19, enrolled during active disease.

V is TRBV19 and J is TRBJ2-5, with a tentative D call TRBD1 (5 bases). Germline V CDR1 and CDR2: LNHDA, SQIVND (reference sequence). This CDR3 has 12 amino acids. Between the trimmed V and J ends, which lost 9 bases and 5 bases, there was a span of 13 bases. The CDR3 here is CASQGAAETQYF. The CDR3 DNA is TGTGCCAGCCAAGGGGCGGCGGAGACCCAGTACTTC.

The chain uses TRBV19 and TRBJ1-3; no reliable D call. The CDR3 has 15 residues. Germline V gene data show CDR1 as LNHDA and CDR2 as SQIVND (reference sequence). V dropped 3 bases and J dropped 2 bases, with 11 bases sitting between them. The CDR3 protein is CASSIPLLTGNTIYF. The CDR3 DNA is TGTGCCAGTAGTATTCCGCTACTTACTGGAAACACCATATATTTT.

The chain links TRBV23-1 to TRBJ2-2; 8 bases are a match to TRBD1. Being an ORF, TRBV23-1 has a function that is uncertain. The CDR3 contains 17 residues. V shed 3 bases, J shed 1 base, and the junction held 7 bases outside the gene matches. Here the CDR3 DNA reads TGCGCCAGCAGTCAGACGGCCGGGACAGGGAACACCGGGGAGCTGTTTTTT. Protein product: CASSQTAGTGNTGELFF.

The chain is built from TRBV6-6 and TRBJ1-2; 7 positions match TRBD1. Per the germline V gene, CDR1 is MNHNY and CDR2 is SVGAGI (reference sequence). The CDR3 spans 11 residues. J gave up 7 bases and V 7 bases, and 3 bases lay outside the gene matches. Here the CDR3 reads CASTDRAGYTF. In DNA, the CDR3 is TGTGCCAGCACCGACAGGGCTGGCTACACCTTC.

The V call is TRBV6-5, the J call TRBJ2-7; the match to TRBD1 covers 11 bases. This CDR3 has 16 residues. Germline-derived CDR1 and CDR2 are MNHEY and SVGAGI. Germline trimming cut 3 bases from V and 4 bases from J; bases unmatched to any gene: 8. CDR3 loop: CASSYRTGGEVYEQYF. CDR3 DNA sequence: TGTGCCAGCAGTTATCGGACAGGGGGCGAAGTGTACGAGCAGTACTTC.

This sequence joins TRBV30 and TRBJ2-3; tentative D call: TRBD1 (6 bases). CDR1 GTSNPN and CDR2 SVGIG come from the germline V gene (reference sequence). This CDR3 region has 13 residues. The ends were cut back, 2 bases at V and 3 bases at J, with 9 bases in the middle. The CDR3 DNA reads as TGTGCCTGGAGTCAGGGGTGGACAGATACGCAGTATTTT. Protein: CAWSQGWTDTQYF.

This chain links TRBV19 with TRBJ2-3; 11 bases agree with TRBD2. This CDR3 region has 15 residues. With V trimmed by 5 bases and J by 5 bases, 6 bases remained unmatched. The V gene's germline CDR1 is LNHDA and CDR2 SQIVND (reference sequence). The CDR3 bases are TGTGCCAGTAGTCCTAGCGGGGGGCGAGGAGATACGCAGTATTTT. Protein: CASSPSGGRGDTQYF.

This sequence joins TRBV6-2 or TRBV6-3 and TRBJ1-5; D call uncertain. V dropped 0 bases and J dropped 7 bases, with 13 bases sitting between them. CDR1 is MNHEY and CDR2 is SVGEGT in the germline V gene. This CDR3 is built from 15 residues. The CDR3 nucleotides are TGTGCCAGCAGTTACTCACTTCCCGGGAGGCAGCCCCAGCATTTT. Protein sequence: CASSYSLPGRQPQHF.

The rearrangement joins TRBV7-9 to TRBJ2-1, with 13 bases lining up with TRBD2. CDR1 and CDR2 from the germline V gene are SEHNR and FQNEAQ (reference sequence). V was clipped by 10 bases and J by 12 bases; unmatched bases: 9. There are 13 residues in the CDR3. CDR3 in amino acids: CATWTSGGFGQFF. Here the CDR3 DNA reads TGTGCCACCTGGACTAGCGGGGGCTTCGGGCAGTTCTTC.

V gene TRBV18 combines with J gene TRBJ1-2; D is uncertain. V was pared by 6 bases and J by 0 bases, with 17 bases between. Germline V lookup: CDR1 KGHSH, CDR2 LQKENI. CDR3 size: 16 residues. The CDR3 region is CASSLPSRGTNYGYTF. The DNA of the CDR3 is TGTGCCAGCTCGCTCCCGAGCAGAGGGACTAACTATGGCTACACCTTC.

The chain joins TRBV30 to TRBJ2-3, with TRBD2 as a possible D gene (7 bases). CDR3 length equals 15 residues. V was pared by 0 bases and J by 2 bases, with 12 bases between. Germline loops: CDR1 GTSNPN, CDR2 SVGIG (reference sequence). The CDR3 DNA is TGTGCCTGGAGTGTTCACGGGGGGCCCACAGATACGCAGTATTTT. Protein: CAWSVHGGPTDTQYF.

This clone occurred once. V is TRBV6-5 and J is TRBJ1-1; D unresolved. The germline V gene has CDR1 MNHEY and CDR2 SVGAGI. The CDR3 is 13 amino acids. V was trimmed by 2 bases and J by 3 bases, leaving 7 bases between them. CDR3 in amino acids: CASSYRGHTEAFF. Written as DNA, the CDR3 is TGTGCCAGCAGTTACCGCGGCCACACTGAAGCTTTCTTT.

The V gene is TRBV4-2, the J gene TRBJ2-4, with D possibly matching TRBD2 (7 bases). CDR3 length: 15 amino acids. Trimming removed 4 bases at V and 4 bases at J, with 14 bases between. Germline values: CDR1 LGHNA, CDR2 YNFKEQ. CDR3 nucleotides: TGTGCCAGCAGCCGAGGGGCGGGGGCTAAAAACATTCAGTACTTC. Amino acid sequence: CASSRGAGAKNIQYF.

This sequence joins TRBV4-2 and TRBJ1-2; D call uncertain. CDR3 length: 15 residues. The germline V gene encodes CDR1 LGHNA and CDR2 YNFKEQ. V lost 2 bases, J lost 4 bases, and 14 bases lay in between. This CDR3 is CASSQFSSSRYGYTF. CDR3 in DNA: TGTGCCAGCAGCCAATTTAGTTCTTCCCGCTATGGCTACACCTTC.

This clone is a singleton in its sample. This chain joins TRBV2 and TRBJ1-6; the D is unclear. CDR1 and CDR2 from the germline V gene are SNHLY and FYNNEI. There are 14 residues in the CDR3. The V end lost 6 bases, the J end lost 9 bases, and 15 bases lay between the germline ends. The CDR3 DNA reads TGTGCCAGCAGCGAGCAAGTACTCGGTTCACCCCTCCACTTT. This encodes CASSEQVLGSPLHF.

CDR3 sequence (DNA): TGTGCCAGCTCACCGGGTTACGGAGCGCAAGGCTACACCTTC. This translates into CASSPGYGAQGYTF. The rearrangement uses TRBV18 and TRBJ1-2, with D hard to call. Trimming shortened V by 3 bases and J by 8 bases, and 16 bases separated the two germline ends. From germline, CDR1 is KGHSH and CDR2 LQKENI. The CDR3 loop spans 14 amino acids. Together with reference TRBV18 and TRBJ1-2, the CDR3 gives the full variable domain: NAGVMQNPRHLVRRRGQEARLRCSPMKGHSHVYWYRQLPEEGLKFMVYLQKENIIDESGMPKERFSAEFPKEGPSILRIQQVVRGDSAAYFCASSPGYGAQGYTFGSGTRLTVV.

The rearrangement joins TRBV30 to TRBJ1-5; the match to TRBD1 covers 8 bases. Trimming cost V 2 bases and J 2 bases; bases outside gene matches: 2. The CDR3 spans 14 residues. Per germline, CDR1 GTSNPN and CDR2 SVGIG (reference sequence). The CDR3 region has the DNA TGTGCCTGGAGTCTGACAGGGGGCAATCAGCCCCAGCATTTT. It translates to CAWSLTGGNQPQHF.

This chain uses TRBV7-6 with TRBJ1-1; 10 bases map to TRBD1. Germline values: CDR1 SGHVS, CDR2 FNYEAQ. Unmatched junction bases numbered 7, after V lost 5 bases and J lost 1 base. The CDR3 length is 16 residues. The CDR3 here is CASSPRQGATNTEAFF. CDR3 DNA sequence: TGTGCCAGCAGCCCTCGACAGGGGGCAACGAACACTGAAGCTTTCTTT.

The rearrangement joins TRBV11-3 to TRBJ2-3; D is possibly TRBD2 (6 bases). Trimming took 4 bases from V and 0 from J, leaving 20 bases between them. The CDR3 contains 18 residues. Per germline, CDR1 SGHNT and CDR2 YENEEA. This CDR3 reads CASSSYVAAGTSTDTQYF. The CDR3 DNA is TGTGCCAGCAGCTCCTATGTTGCGGCGGGGACTAGCACAGATACGCAGTATTTT. Together with reference TRBV11-3 and TRBJ2-3, the CDR3 gives the full variable domain: EAGVVQSPRYKIIEKKQPVAFWCNPISGHNTLYWYLQNLGQGPELLIRYENEEAVDDSQLPKDRFSAERLKGVDSTLKIQPAELGDSAVYLCASSSYVAAGTSTDTQYFGPGTRLTVL.

The rearrangement links TRBV5-4 to TRBJ2-3; 7 bases agree with TRBD2. CDR3 length equals 15 residues. From germline, CDR1 is SGHNT and CDR2 YYREEE (reference sequence). V gave up 0 bases and J gave up 5 bases; unmatched junction bases: 6. CDR3: CASSLAGSGGDTQYF. The CDR3, as DNA: TGTGCCAGCAGCTTGGCTGGGTCGGGGGGAGATACGCAGTATTTT.